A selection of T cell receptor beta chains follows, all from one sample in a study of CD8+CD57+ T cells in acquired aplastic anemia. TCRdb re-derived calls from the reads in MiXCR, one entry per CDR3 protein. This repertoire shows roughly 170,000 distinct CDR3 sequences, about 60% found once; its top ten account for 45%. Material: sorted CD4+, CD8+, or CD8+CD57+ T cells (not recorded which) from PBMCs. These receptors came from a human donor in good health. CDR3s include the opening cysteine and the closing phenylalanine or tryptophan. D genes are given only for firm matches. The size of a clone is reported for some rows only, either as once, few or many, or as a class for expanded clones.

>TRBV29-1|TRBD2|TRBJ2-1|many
CSLEVAGEQFF
TGCAGCCTAGAAGTAGCGGGGGAGCAGTTCTTC
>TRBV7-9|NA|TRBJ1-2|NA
CASSQGGQIYGYTF
TGTGCCAGCAGCCAAGGGGGACAAATTTATGGCTACACCTTC
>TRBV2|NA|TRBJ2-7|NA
CASRLVESSYEQYF
TGTGCCAGCAGACTAGTTGAATCCTCCTACGAGCAGTACTTC
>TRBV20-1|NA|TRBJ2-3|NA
CSVTGQSITDTQYF
TGCAGCGTTACGGGACAATCTATCACAGATACGCAGTATTTT
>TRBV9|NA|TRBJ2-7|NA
CASSGQSQGREQYF
TGTGCCAGCAGCGGGCAGTCACAAGGACGGGAGCAGTACTTC
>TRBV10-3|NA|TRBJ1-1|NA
CAISGRGDEAFF
TGTGCCATCAGTGGACGGGGCGATGAGGCTTTCTTT
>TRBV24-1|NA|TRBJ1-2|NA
CATSDPGEGYTF
TGTGCCACCAGTGACCCAGGGGAAGGCTACACCTTC
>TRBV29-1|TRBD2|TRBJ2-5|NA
CSVEGGGGLETQYF
TGCAGCGTTGAAGGGGGGGGGGGTTTAGAGACCCAGTACTTC
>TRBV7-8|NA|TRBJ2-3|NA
CASRPLGPDTDTQYF
TGTGCCAGCCGACCCCTGGGACCCGACACAGATACGCAGTATTTT
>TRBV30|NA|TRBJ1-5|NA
CAWSPGSSNQPQHF
TGTGCCTGGAGTCCCGGGTCTAGCAATCAGCCCCAGCATTTT
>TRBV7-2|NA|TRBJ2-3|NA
CASSLRVAPDTQYF
TGTGCCAGCAGCTTACGGGTAGCTCCAGATACGCAGTATTTT
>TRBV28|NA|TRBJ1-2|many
CASSSGLGYTF
TGTGCCAGCAGTTCGGGGTTAGGCTACACCTTC
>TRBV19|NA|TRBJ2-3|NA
CATEEGGTTRTDTQYF
TGTGCCACCGAGGAAGGGGGGACTACCCGCACAGATACGCAGTATTTT
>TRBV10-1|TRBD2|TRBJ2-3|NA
CAISESPIAGGSTDTQYF
TGTGCCATCAGTGAGTCTCCTATTGCGGGAGGGAGCACAGATACGCAGTATTTT
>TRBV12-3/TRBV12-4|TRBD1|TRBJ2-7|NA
CASSWDRVSYEQYF
TGTGCCAGCAGTTGGGACAGGGTCTCCTACGAGCAGTACTTC
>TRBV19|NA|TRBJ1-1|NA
CASSPGHLTPGAFF
TGTGCCAGTAGCCCGGGACACCTTACCCCTGGAGCTTTCTTT
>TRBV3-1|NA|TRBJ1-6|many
CASSPTGREANSPLHF
TGTGCCAGCAGCCCAACAGGGCGGGAGGCGAATTCACCCCTCCACTTT
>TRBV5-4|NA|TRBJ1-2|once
CASSWGASRGLGYTF
TGTGCCAGCAGCTGGGGGGCCTCGCGAGGCCTTGGCTACACCTTC
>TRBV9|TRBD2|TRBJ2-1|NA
CASSVELASNEQFF
TGTGCCAGCAGCGTAGAACTAGCGTCGAATGAGCAGTTCTTC
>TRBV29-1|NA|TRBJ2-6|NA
CSVRFSSGANVLTF
TGCAGCGTTCGTTTCAGCTCTGGGGCCAACGTCCTGACTTTC
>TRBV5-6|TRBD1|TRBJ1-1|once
CASSLGGQGSEAFF
TGTGCCAGCAGCCTTGGGGGACAGGGGTCTGAAGCTTTCTTT
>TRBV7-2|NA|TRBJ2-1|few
CASSSQVWGEQFF
TGTGCCAGCAGCTCCCAGGTCTGGGGGGAGCAGTTCTTC
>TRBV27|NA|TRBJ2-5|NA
CASSLSVEAWRETQYF
TGTGCCAGCAGTTTATCAGTAGAGGCTTGGCGAGAGACCCAGTACTTC
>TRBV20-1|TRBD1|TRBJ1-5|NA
CSATSTGDHQPQHF
TGCAGTGCTACATCGACAGGGGACCATCAGCCCCAGCATTTT
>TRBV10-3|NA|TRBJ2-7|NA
CAISELGEQYF
TGTGCCATCAGTGAGTTGGGCGAGCAGTACTTC
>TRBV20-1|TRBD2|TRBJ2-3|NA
CSAILAGKPDTQYF
TGCAGTGCTATCCTAGCGGGAAAACCAGATACGCAGTATTTT
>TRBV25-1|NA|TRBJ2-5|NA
CASSFKGRGWETQYF
TGTGCCAGCAGCTTCAAGGGACGGGGCTGGGAGACCCAGTACTTC
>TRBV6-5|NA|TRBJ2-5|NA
CASSYRTEETQYF
TGTGCCAGCAGTTATAGGACGGAAGAGACCCAGTACTTC
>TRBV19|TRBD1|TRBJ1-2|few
CASKDPGGSHYGYTF
TGTGCCAGTAAGGATCCAGGGGGCAGCCACTATGGCTACACCTTC
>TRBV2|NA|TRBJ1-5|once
CASAGYSNQPQHF
TGTGCTAGCGCAGGGTATAGCAATCAGCCCCAGCATTTT
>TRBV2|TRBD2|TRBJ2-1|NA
CASRAYGLAGDEQFF
TGTGCCAGCAGGGCGTATGGACTAGCGGGAGACGAGCAGTTCTTC
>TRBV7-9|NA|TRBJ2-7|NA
CASSFPGVYEQYF
TGTGCCAGCAGCTTTCCAGGTGTGTACGAGCAGTACTTC
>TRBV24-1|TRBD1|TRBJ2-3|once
CATSDQRTGPQQYF
TGTGCCACCAGTGACCAAAGGACAGGGCCCCAGCAGTATTTT
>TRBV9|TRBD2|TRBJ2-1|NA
CASSVLAGVSEQFF
TGTGCCAGCAGCGTCCTAGCGGGAGTGAGTGAGCAGTTCTTC
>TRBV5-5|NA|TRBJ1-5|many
CASSLDLSNQPQHF
TGTGCCAGCAGCTTGGACCTAAGCAATCAGCCCCAGCATTTT
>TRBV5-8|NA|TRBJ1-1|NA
CASSLDGRANTEAFF
TGTGCCAGCAGCTTGGATGGCAGGGCGAACACTGAAGCTTTCTTT
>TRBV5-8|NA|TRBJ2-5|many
CASSLGTRKETQYF
TGTGCCAGCAGCTTGGGTACCAGGAAAGAGACCCAGTACTTC
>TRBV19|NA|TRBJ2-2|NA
CASSTSGHSGELFF
TGTGCCAGTAGTACCTCGGGACATTCCGGGGAGCTGTTTTTT
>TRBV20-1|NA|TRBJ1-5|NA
CSAWVLRDQPQHF
TGCAGTGCATGGGTTTTGAGGGATCAGCCCCAGCATTTT
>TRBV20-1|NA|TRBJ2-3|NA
CSAIFGSTDTQYF
TGCAGTGCTATTTTTGGTAGCACAGATACGCAGTATTTT
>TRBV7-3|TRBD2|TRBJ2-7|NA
CARAGLAAAYEQYF
TGTGCTAGAGCGGGACTAGCTGCGGCCTACGAGCAGTACTTC